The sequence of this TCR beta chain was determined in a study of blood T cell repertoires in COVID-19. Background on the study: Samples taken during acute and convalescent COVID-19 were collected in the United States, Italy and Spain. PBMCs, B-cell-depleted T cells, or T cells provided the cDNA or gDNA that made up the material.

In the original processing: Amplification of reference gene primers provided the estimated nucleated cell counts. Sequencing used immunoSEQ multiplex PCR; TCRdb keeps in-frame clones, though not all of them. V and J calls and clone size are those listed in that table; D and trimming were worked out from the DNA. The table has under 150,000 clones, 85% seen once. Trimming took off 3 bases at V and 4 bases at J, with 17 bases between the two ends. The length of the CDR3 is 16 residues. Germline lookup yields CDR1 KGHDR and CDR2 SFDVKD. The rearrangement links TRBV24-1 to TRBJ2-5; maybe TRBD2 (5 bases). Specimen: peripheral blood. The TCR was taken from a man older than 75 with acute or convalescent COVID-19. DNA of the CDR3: TGTGCCACCAGTGATCCCACTAGTTTGCTCGGAGAGACCCAGTACTTC. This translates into CATSDPTSLLGETQYF.